This T cell receptor beta chain was identified in a study of regulatory T cells in long-lasting Graves disease. Overall study: Disease was considered persistent Graves' disease after over 5 years of antithyroid drugs (with positive TSH receptor antibodies).

Germline V CDR1 and CDR2: MNHNS, SASEGT. The CDR3 is made up of 11 amino acids. This sample's time point: persistent/refractory GD, antithyroid drugs over 5 years with positive TRAb. Scientists built the TCR library using RNA that was extracted from PBMCs. This clonotype was detected only a few times. Researchers made TCR beta libraries by using iRepertoire HTBI primers and running Arm-PCR on CDR3 regions. Each CDR3 protein gets one entry after TCRdb re-called the multiplex PCR reads with MiXCR. Among fewer than 450,000 distinct CDR3 sequences listed, about 25% were seen once. This rearrangement joins TRBV6-1 to TRBJ2-7; D gene unclear. This TCR was sampled from a female donor with Graves disease. The sample consisted of peripheral blood mononuclear cells (PBMCs), taken when the disease was refractory, from a patient treated with antithyroid drugs. The CDR3 sequence is CAASLAYEQYF. The CDR3 DNA sequence: TGTGCAGCGAGTCTAGCCTACGAGCAGTACTTC.